This entry lists 17 T cell receptor beta chains sequenced from one sample in a study of post-analysis software for immune sequencing data. Study outcomes and limitations: Roughly five TRBV segments appeared more often in patients than in controls, and TRBV5-6, TRBV5-1 and TRBV20-1 were among these.

What these receptors recognize is not known. cDNA libraries of TCR beta carried unique molecular identifiers. MiXCR, run by TCRdb on the PCR reads, gives a single entry per CDR3 protein. The sample lists roughly 670,000 distinct CDR3 sequences; roughly three fifths were seen once. The sequenced sample was blood. The receptors stem from a girl aged 2 to 10 with multiple sclerosis.

The chain is built from TRBV15 and TRBJ2-5, with a possible D match to TRBD1 (5 bases). This CDR3 is built from 15 residues. Germline V lookup: CDR1 LNHNV, CDR2 YYDKDF (reference sequence). Trimming left V 0 bases short and J 0 bases short, with 8 bases between. The CDR3 sequence is CATSREAGHQETQYF. CDR3 nucleotide sequence: TGTGCCACCAGCAGAGAAGCAGGGCACCAAGAGACCCAGTACTTC.

The chain is built from TRBV6-2 or TRBV6-3 and TRBJ2-7, with a possible D match to TRBD2 (6 bases). Trimming pared 5 bases from V and 0 bases from J, leaving 17 bases between. From germline, CDR1 is MNHEY and CDR2 SVGEGT. This CDR3 spans 16 amino acids. The CDR3 protein is CASSLGLTSSSYEQYF. CDR3 in DNA: TGTGCCAGCAGTCTGGGACTGACCAGCAGCTCCTACGAGCAGTACTTC.

V usage is TRBV6-6 and J usage is TRBJ2-1; 9 bases align to TRBD1. The CDR3 has 13 residues. V dropped 6 bases and J dropped 9; count of bases not matched to a gene: 6. Germline CDR1 reads MNHNY; CDR2 reads SVGAGI (reference sequence). Written as DNA, the CDR3 is TGTGCCAGCAGCTTCACAGGGGGCGGTGAGCAGTTCTTC. Encoded protein: CASSFTGGGEQFF.

The chain couples TRBV29-1 to TRBJ2-5, with D perhaps matching TRBD1 (5 bases). The ends were cut back, 4 bases at V and 11 bases at J, with 17 bases in the middle. Germline lookup yields CDR1 SQVTM and CDR2 ANQGSEA. CDR3 length equals 12 residues. The CDR3 reads CSVGGRSYGQYF. The CDR3, as DNA: TGCAGCGTTGGGGGCCGCTCGTACGGGCAGTACTTC.

The rearrangement uses TRBV29-1 and TRBJ2-1, with no clear D. This CDR3 spans 15 amino acids. The V gene lost 5 bases and the J gene lost 0 bases, with 14 bases spanning the gap. Germline V CDR1 and CDR2: SQVTM, ANQGSEA. The CDR3 loop is CSVPRGASSYNEQFF. CDR3 nucleotides: TGCAGCGTTCCCCGCGGCGCAAGCTCCTACAATGAGCAGTTCTTC.

The rearrangement links TRBV5-1 to TRBJ2-5, with TRBD2 matching 7 bases. The CDR3 runs to 15 residues. Trimming cost V 2 bases and J 5 bases; bases outside gene matches: 9. Germline CDR1 is SGHRS and CDR2 is YFSETQ. The CDR3 region has the DNA TGCGCCAGCAGCTTCGGGACTACCCTCGGGGAGACCCAGTACTTC. Its protein is CASSFGTTLGETQYF.

The chain recombines TRBV6-1 with TRBJ1-2; no definite D call. There are 12 residues in the CDR3. Between the trimmed V and J ends, which lost 6 bases and 4 bases, there was a span of 9 bases. CDR1 is MNHNS, CDR2 SASEGT, per germline. DNA of the CDR3: TGTGCCAGCAGCGAATACGGCTATGGCTACACCTTC. It codes for CASSEYGYGYTF.

J is TRBJ2-7 and V is TRBV12-3 or TRBV12-4; perhaps TRBD1 as D (6 bases). V shed 5 bases and J shed 10 bases, with 21 bases lying between them. The CDR3 is made up of 14 amino acids. CDR3 protein: CASSPRTDPESQYF. The CDR3, as DNA: TGTGCCAGCAGTCCGCGGACAGATCCAGAGTCCCAGTACTTC.

The chain carries TRBV7-8 and TRBJ2-7, with 10 bases fitting TRBD2. In germline, CDR1 is SGHVS, CDR2 FQNEAQ. There are 15 residues in the CDR3. J lost 8 bases, V lost 5 bases, and 12 bases had no gene match. This CDR3 is CASSLKLAGDGKQYF. The CDR3 DNA follows: TGTGCCAGCAGCCTGAAGCTAGCGGGAGATGGGAAGCAGTACTTC.

The chain combines TRBV20-1 with TRBJ2-2; no firm D call. Germline CDR1 DFQATT, CDR2 SNEGSKA (reference sequence). The V end lost 2 bases, the J end lost 6 bases, and 4 bases lay between the germline ends. The CDR3 extends over 11 amino acids. The DNA for the CDR3 is TGCAGTGCTAGACAGGCCGGGGAGCTGTTTTTT. It specifies CSARQAGELFF.

This clonotype was counted a few times. The CDR3 loop is CASSLAPLETDTQYF. CDR3 coding DNA: TGCGCCAGCAGCTTGGCCCCCCTTGAAACAGATACGCAGTATTTT. The chain carries TRBV5-1 and TRBJ2-3; unclear D gene. The CDR3 contains 15 residues. V lost 0 bases and J 3 bases, leaving 11 bases between the germline ends. Germline values: CDR1 SGHRS, CDR2 YFSETQ.

A single count supports this clonotype. The genes are TRBV20-1 and TRBJ1-2; possible D gene TRBD1, 6 bases. Germline assignment: CDR1 DFQATT and CDR2 SNEGSKA (reference sequence). Trimming pared 6 bases from V and 3 bases from J, leaving 17 bases between. This CDR3 contains 14 residues. CDR3 nucleotide sequence: TGCAGTGCCCAGATCTGGGACATGGACTATGGCTACACCTTC. This codes for CSAQIWDMDYGYTF.

This sequence joins TRBV9 and TRBJ2-7; D is perhaps TRBD1 (7 bases). Looked up from germline, CDR1 is SGDLS and CDR2 is YYNGEE. The CDR3 consists of 14 residues. The V gene lost 4 bases and the J gene lost 5 bases, with 16 bases spanning the gap. The CDR3 here is CASSKGGQADEQYF. For the CDR3, the DNA is TGTGCCAGCAGCAAGGGAGGACAGGCCGACGAGCAGTACTTC.

The J gene is TRBJ2-1, the V gene TRBV7-3; TRBD2 aligns across 12 bases. V was clipped by 5 bases and J by 8 bases; unmatched bases: 10. From germline, CDR1 is SGHTA and CDR2 FQGTGA. The CDR3 has 16 residues. The CDR3 bases are TGTGCCAGCAGCCGAAGACTAGCGGGAGATGGAGATGAGCAGTTCTTC. It encodes CASSRRLAGDGDEQFF.

This clonotype was recorded only once. V and J are TRBV7-9 and TRBJ1-4; D unresolved. The CDR3 loop spans 17 amino acids. Trimming took off 1 base at V and 0 bases at J, with 12 bases between the two ends. Germline loops: CDR1 SEHNR, CDR2 FQNEAQ (reference sequence). The chain's CDR3 is CASSLGQNPATNEKLFF. CDR3 nucleotides: TGTGCCAGCAGCTTAGGGCAGAATCCTGCAACTAATGAAAAACTGTTTTTT. The entire variable domain, with the rest obtained from reference TRBV7-9 and TRBJ1-4, is as follows: DTGVSQNPRHKITKRGQNVTFRCDPISEHNRLYWYRQTLGQGPEFLTYFQNEAQLEKSRLLSDRFSAERPKGSFSTLEIQRTEQGDSAMYLCASSLGQNPATNEKLFFGSGTQLSVL.

The chain has TRBV6-2 or TRBV6-3 and TRBJ2-4; 8 positions match TRBD2. Per the germline V gene, CDR1 is MNHEY and CDR2 is SVGEGT. This CDR3 region has 18 residues. After removal of 3 bases from V and 7 bases from J, the junction contained 17 bases not matched to a gene. The chain's CDR3 is CASSYRPLTGGVQNIQYF. The CDR3 DNA reads TGTGCCAGCAGTTATCGGCCCCTGACGGGGGGGGTGCAGAACATTCAGTACTTC.

This clonotype was seen only a few times. V usage is TRBV20-1 and J usage is TRBJ2-4, with D hard to call. With the DNA end fitting TRBJ2-7 better, the J assignment may be wrong. The CDR3 is 16 amino acids. CDR1 is DFQATT and CDR2 is SNEGSKA in the germline V gene (reference sequence). The CDR3 DNA sequence: TGCAGTGCTAGAGATCTCACACAACCCTTGACCTACGAGCAGTACTTC. Protein sequence: CSARDLTQPLTYEQYF.